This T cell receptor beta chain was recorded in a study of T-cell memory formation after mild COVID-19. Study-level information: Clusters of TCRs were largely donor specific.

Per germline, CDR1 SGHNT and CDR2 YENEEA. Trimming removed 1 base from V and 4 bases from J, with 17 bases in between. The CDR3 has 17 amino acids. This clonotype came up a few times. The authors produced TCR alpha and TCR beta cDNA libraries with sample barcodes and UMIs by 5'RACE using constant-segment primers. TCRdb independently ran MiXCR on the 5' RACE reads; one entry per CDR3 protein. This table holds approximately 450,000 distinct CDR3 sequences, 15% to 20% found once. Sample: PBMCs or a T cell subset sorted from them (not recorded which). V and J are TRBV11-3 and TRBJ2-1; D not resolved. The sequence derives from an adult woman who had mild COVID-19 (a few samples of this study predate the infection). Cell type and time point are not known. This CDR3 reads CASSLAHLGSGYNEQFF. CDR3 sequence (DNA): TGTGCCAGCAGCTTAGCCCATCTGGGGTCCGGATACAATGAGCAGTTCTTC.